This T cell receptor beta chain is drawn from a study of T cells in Graves' hyperthyroidism and ophthalmopathy. Stability of Graves' hyperthyroidism was defined as absent ophthalmopathy progression within 18 months. Template material for amplifying TCR beta CDR3 regions consisted of RNA transcripts. The HTBI primer set drove a first-round RT-PCR of the TCR CDR3. TCRdb called the multiplex PCR reads again in MiXCR, with one record for every CDR3 protein. Here the sample spans around 720,000 distinct CDR3 sequences, over 35% being singletons. V was shortened by 4 bases and J by 8 bases, with 11 bases between the two germline ends. Germline-derived CDR1 and CDR2 are MDHEN and SYDVKM. The CDR3 runs to 12 residues.

The rearrangement links TRBV28 to TRBJ1-2; D gene uncertain. The specimen was blood. This TCR came from a woman aged 40 to 50 with Graves' hyperthyroidism. The CDR3 DNA is TGTGCCAGCAGTTATGGGCCGTGGGGCTACACCTTC. Translating gives CASSYGPWGYTF.